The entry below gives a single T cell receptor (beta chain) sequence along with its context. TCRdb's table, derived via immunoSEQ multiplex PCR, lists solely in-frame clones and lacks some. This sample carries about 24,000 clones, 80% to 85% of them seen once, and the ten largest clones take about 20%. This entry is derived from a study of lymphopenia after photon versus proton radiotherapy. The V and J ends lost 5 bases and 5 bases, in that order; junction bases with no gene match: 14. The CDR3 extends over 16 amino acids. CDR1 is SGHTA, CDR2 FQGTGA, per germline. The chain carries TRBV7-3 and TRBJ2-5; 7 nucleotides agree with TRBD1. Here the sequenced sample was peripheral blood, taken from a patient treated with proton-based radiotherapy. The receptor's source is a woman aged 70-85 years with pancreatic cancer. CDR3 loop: CASSKGGTGEGETQYF. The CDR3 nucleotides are TGTGCCAGCAGCAAGGGCGGAACAGGGGAAGGGGAGACCCAGTACTTC. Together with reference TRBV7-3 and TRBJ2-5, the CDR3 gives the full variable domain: GAGVSQTPSNKVTEKGKYVELRCDPISGHTALYWYRQSLGQGPEFLIYFQGTGAADDSGLPNDRFFAVRPEGSVSTLKIQRTERGDSAVYLCASSKGGTGEGETQYFGPGTRLLVL.